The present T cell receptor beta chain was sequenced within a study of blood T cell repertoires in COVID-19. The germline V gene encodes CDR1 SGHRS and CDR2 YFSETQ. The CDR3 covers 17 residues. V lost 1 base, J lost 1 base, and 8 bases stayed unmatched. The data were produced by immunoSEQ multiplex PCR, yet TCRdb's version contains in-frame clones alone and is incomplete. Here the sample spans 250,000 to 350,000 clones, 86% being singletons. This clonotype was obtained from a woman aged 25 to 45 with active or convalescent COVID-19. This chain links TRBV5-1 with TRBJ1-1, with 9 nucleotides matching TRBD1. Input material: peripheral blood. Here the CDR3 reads CASSLSRGTGKNTEAFF. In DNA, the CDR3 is TGCGCCAGCAGCTTGTCTCGAGGGACAGGGAAGAACACTGAAGCTTTCTTT. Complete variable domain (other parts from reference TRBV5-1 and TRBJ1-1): KAGVTQTPRYLIKTRGQQVTLSCSPISGHRSVSWYQQTPGQGLQFLFEYFSETQRNKGNFPGRFSGRQFSNSRSEMNVSTLELGDSALYLCASSLSRGTGKNTEAFFGQGTRLTVV.